The clone carrying this TCR beta chain turned up a few times. Its antigen is unknown. This entry comes from a study of beta chain features in type 1 diabetes. Study-level background: Patient and healthy donor groups were alike in age, gender and cell yields.

The study, taken as a whole, reports: Within each of all four CD4+ subsets, Type 1 diabetes patients had TCRB CDR3s that were moderately but significantly shorter.

Reverse transcribing all isolated RNA meant expressed TCRB transcripts were sequenced. Naive, central memory and regulatory T cell samples came to a mean of approximately 4 million reads. TCRdb's table, derived via immunoSEQ multiplex PCR, lists solely in-frame clones and lacks some. Of around 240,000 clones listed, over 7.5% are singletons. The CDR3 has 14 residues. The V gene end was trimmed by 4 bases and the J gene end by 4 bases; junction bases not matched to a gene: 2. Germline CDR1 is LNHDA and CDR2 is SQIVND (reference sequence). The chain links TRBV19 to TRBJ2-5, with 11 bases fitting TRBD2. The sequenced material came from naive CD4+ T cells from blood. The receptor's source is a woman between 18 and 29 years old in good health. Here the CDR3 reads CASSSGLAGETQYF. Here the CDR3 DNA reads TGTGCCAGTAGTAGCGGACTAGCGGGAGAGACCCAGTACTTC.